The 25 T cell receptor beta chains presented below share a single source sample, sequenced in a study of cytomegalovirus exposure and HLA in healthy donors. Use of 60 Vbeta and 13 Jbeta primers characterized the PCR. Sequenced by immunoSEQ multiplex PCR; TCRdb stores in-frame clones only, minus some. The repertoire holds some 150,000 clones, with more than 65% as singletons. Sequencing input: PBMCs. These receptors came from a man younger than 45 in good health and CMV-seropositive.

There are a few counts of this clone. The chain carries TRBV9 and TRBJ2-7, with D perhaps TRBD1 (6 bases). CDR1 and CDR2 from the germline V gene are SGDLS and YYNGEE. The length of the CDR3 is 15 residues. V was shortened by 0 bases and J by 1 base, with 11 bases between the two germline ends. CDR3 in amino acids: CASSVETGPSYEQYF. The CDR3 DNA follows: TGTGCCAGCAGCGTAGAGACAGGTCCTTCCTACGAGCAGTACTTC. Complete variable domain (other parts from reference TRBV9 and TRBJ2-7): DSGVTQTPKHLITATGQRVTLRCSPRSGDLSVYWYQQSLDQGLQFLIQYYNGEERAKGNILERFSAQQFPDLHSELNLSSLELGDSALYFCASSVETGPSYEQYFGPGTRLTVT.

The chain links TRBV27 to TRBJ2-7; TRBD1 matches at 7 bases. V was clipped by 6 bases and J by 6 bases; unmatched bases: 14. This CDR3 is built from 15 residues. Per the germline V gene, CDR1 is MNHEY and CDR2 is SMNVEV (reference sequence). The CDR3: CASSPRQGTPAEQYF. The CDR3 nucleotides read TGTGCCAGCAGCCCACGACAGGGAACACCTGCCGAGCAGTACTTC.

The chain has TRBV7-8 and TRBJ2-7; possible D gene TRBD2, 5 bases. Germline V CDR1 and CDR2: SGHVS, FQNEAQ. The CDR3 sequence is 14 residues long. V was pared by 2 bases and J by 7 bases, with 15 bases between. The CDR3 sequence: CASSLQVPPGEQYF. The DNA for the CDR3 is TGTGCCAGCAGCTTACAGGTTCCACCGGGGGAGCAGTACTTC. The full variable domain, its missing parts supplied by reference TRBV7-8 and TRBJ2-7, is GAGVSQSPRYKVAKRGQDVALRCDPISGHVSLFWYQQALGQGPEFLTYFQNEAQLDKSGLPSDRFFAERPEGSVSTLKIQRTQQEDSAVYLCASSLQVPPGEQYFGPGTRLTVT.

The CDR3, as DNA: TGTGCCAGCAGTGAGCTTGGAGGGGATTTCTATGGCTACACCTTC. Translation: CASSELGGDFYGYTF. The chain joins TRBV25-1 to TRBJ1-2; D may be TRBD1 (5 bases). The CDR3 consists of 15 residues. With 3 bases removed from V and 4 bases from J, the gap between germline ends came to 15 bases. CDR1 is MGHDK and CDR2 is SYGVNS in the germline V gene.

V and J are TRBV6-4 and TRBJ2-2; no firm D call. This CDR3 comprises 13 residues. The germline CDR1 and CDR2 sequences are MRHNA and SNTAGT. The V gene lost 6 bases and the J gene lost 4 bases, with 9 bases spanning the gap. CDR3 sequence: CASSSIGTGELFF. The DNA for the CDR3 is TGTGCCAGCAGCTCTATCGGCACCGGGGAGCTGTTTTTT.

This clone has more than one count but fewer than ten. The rearrangement joins TRBV27 to TRBJ1-1; 11 bases are shared with TRBD1. Losses at the gene ends were 9 bases for V and 3 bases for J; bases not matched to a gene: 12. Germline values: CDR1 MNHEY, CDR2 SMNVEV (reference sequence). This CDR3 has 16 residues. The CDR3 is CARPRDRGFTDTEAFF. CDR3 nucleotides: TGTGCCAGACCAAGGGACAGGGGGTTCACGGACACTGAAGCTTTCTTT.

J is TRBJ1-1 and V is TRBV14; D gene uncertain. The V and J ends lost 0 bases and 4 bases respectively, with 9 bases between them. The CDR3 has 14 amino acids. CDR1 and CDR2 from the germline V gene are SGHDN and FVKESK. The CDR3 coding sequence is TGTGCCAGCAGCCAAGACGGTTGGGCCACTGAAGCTTTCTTT. This encodes CASSQDGWATEAFF.

The chain has TRBV15 and TRBJ2-2; 9 nucleotides align to TRBD2. V trimming: 4 bases; J trimming: 2 bases; junction bases outside the gene matches: 5. The CDR3 has 16 residues. Per the germline V gene, CDR1 is LNHNV and CDR2 is YYDKDF (reference sequence). In DNA, the CDR3 is TGTGCCACCAGCAAAGGGACTAGCACAAACACCGGGGAGCTGTTTTTT. Residues: CATSKGTSTNTGELFF.

DNA for the CDR3: TGTGCCAGCAGTCGACCCAGGGGGCAAGGAACCGGGGAGCTGTTTTTT. Translating it yields CASSRPRGQGTGELFF. V usage is TRBV27 and J usage is TRBJ2-2; TRBD1 matches 8 bases. Unmatched junction bases numbered 10, after V lost 5 bases and J lost 5 bases. Germline lookup yields CDR1 MNHEY and CDR2 SMNVEV (reference sequence). This CDR3 is 16 amino acids long.

This clone was detected only a few times. The chain combines TRBV9 with TRBJ2-7; 8 bases fit TRBD1. Trimming cost V 0 bases and J 4 bases; bases outside gene matches: 9. The CDR3 spans 16 residues. CDR1 and CDR2 from the germline V gene are SGDLS and YYNGEE. CDR3 DNA sequence: TGTGCCAGCAGCGTAGCTACTCCGGACAGGGAATACGAGCAGTACTTC. Translating gives CASSVATPDREYEQYF.

The chain has TRBV5-6 and TRBJ2-2; D is perhaps TRBD2 (5 bases). CDR1 and CDR2 (germline): SGHDT, YYEEEE. Trimming removed 0 bases from V and 5 bases from J, with 8 bases in between. The CDR3 totals 14 residues. The CDR3 coding sequence is TGTGCCAGCAGCTTGGTCGGGGTTACCGGGGAGCTGTTTTTT. Translation: CASSLVGVTGELFF. The full variable domain, its missing parts supplied by reference TRBV5-6 and TRBJ2-2, is DAGVTQSPTHLIKTRGQQVTLRCSPKSGHDTVSWYQQALGQGPQFIFQYYEEEERQRGNFPDRFSGHQFPNYSSELNVNALLLGDSALYLCASSLVGVTGELFFGEGSRLTVL.

This clone came up once. This rearrangement joins TRBV21-1 to TRBJ2-1; the D call in the table, TRBD2, was not verified against the DNA. TRBV21-1 is a known pseudogene. The CDR3 sequence is 17 residues long. Here the CDR3 reads CASSNLTLAGEGNEQFF. As DNA, the CDR3 is TGTGCCAGCAGCAACCTGACACTAGCCGGAGAGGGTAATGAGCAGTTCTTC.

This clone was counted a single time. The gene calls are TRBV7-2 and TRBJ1-5; D remains ambiguous. CDR1 is SGHTA and CDR2 is FQGNSA in the germline V gene. This CDR3 contains 14 residues. V lost 1 base and J 0 bases, leaving 4 bases between the germline ends. The CDR3 DNA sequence: TGTGCCAGCAGCTTAGGACATAGCAATCAGCCCCAGCATTTT. It codes for CASSLGHSNQPQHF.

This sequence joins TRBV6-6 and TRBJ2-7; D is perhaps TRBD2 (6 bases). This CDR3 has 15 amino acids. The ends were cut back, 6 bases at V and 3 bases at J, with 18 bases in the middle. The germline CDR1 and CDR2 sequences are MNHNY and SVGAGI (reference sequence). For the CDR3, the DNA is TGTGCCAGCAGGGGCTCCGGGGACTTGAGCTACGAGCAGTACTTC. This codes for CASRGSGDLSYEQYF.

The chain uses TRBV2 and TRBJ2-1; 9 bases align to TRBD2. The CDR3 covers 16 residues. V trimming: 6 bases; J trimming: 0 bases; junction bases outside the gene matches: 6. Germline lookup yields CDR1 SNHLY and CDR2 FYNNEI. The CDR3 region has the DNA TGTGCCAGCAGGCGAGCGGGAGGACGCTCCTACAATGAGCAGTTCTTC. It is translated as CASRRAGGRSYNEQFF.

The chain couples TRBV18 to TRBJ2-5; D perhaps matches TRBD2 (5 bases). This CDR3 has 15 residues. Germline V gene lookup returns CDR1 KGHSH and CDR2 LQKENI. Between the trimmed V and J ends, which lost 1 base and 2 bases, there was a span of 11 bases. CDR3 protein: CASSPQFGEQETQYF. DNA of the CDR3: TGTGCCAGCTCACCACAGTTCGGGGAGCAAGAGACCCAGTACTTC. The full variable domain, its missing parts supplied by reference TRBV18 and TRBJ2-5, is NAGVMQNPRHLVRRRGQEARLRCSPMKGHSHVYWYRQLPEEGLKFMVYLQKENIIDESGMPKERFSAEFPKEGPSILRIQQVVRGDSAAYFCASSPQFGEQETQYFGPGTRLLVL.

The CDR3 is CASSYSTGGDIQYF. CDR3 bases: TGTGCCAGCAGTTACTCTACGGGGGGAGACATTCAGTACTTC. The rearrangement uses TRBV6-5 and TRBJ2-4; 7 bases map to TRBD2. The germline V gene has CDR1 MNHEY and CDR2 SVGAGI. The CDR3 is made up of 14 amino acids. Trimming at V came to 0 bases and at J to 8 bases, leaving 4 bases not matched to a gene.

CDR3: CASKGAPSLGNTIYF. As DNA, the CDR3 is TGTGCCAGCAAGGGGGCCCCCTCTCTCGGAAACACCATATATTTT. The chain has TRBV28 and TRBJ1-3, with 7 bases that match TRBD1. The CDR3 has 15 residues. Germline V CDR1 and CDR2: MDHEN, SYDVKM. V gave up 7 bases and J gave up 4 bases; unmatched junction bases: 10.

The gene calls are TRBV5-1 and TRBJ2-1, with 7 bases identical to TRBD1. Germline V gene sequence: CDR1 SGHRS, CDR2 YFSETQ. CDR3 size: 16 residues. The J segment lost 0 bases and the V segment lost 0 bases, leaving 3 bases of the junction unmatched. CDR3 bases: TGCGCCAGCAGCTTGGTCGGGACAGTCTCCTACAATGAGCAGTTCTTC. The encoded protein is CASSLVGTVSYNEQFF.

The chain is built from TRBV7-6 and TRBJ1-2; D call uncertain. This CDR3 is 15 amino acids long. CDR1 SGHVS and CDR2 FNYEAQ come from the germline V gene. Trimming removed 5 bases from V and 8 bases from J, with 21 bases in between. The CDR3 region is CASSQGTLGGYGYTF. The DNA for the CDR3 is TGTGCCAGCAGCCAAGGCACCCTGGGAGGCTACGGCTACACCTTC.

This clone showed up just a few times. This sample also contains other DNA sequences that code for the same CDR3. This rearrangement joins TRBV7-9 to TRBJ2-3; D is unclear. CDR3 length equals 11 residues. Germline V CDR1 and CDR2: SEHNR, FQNEAQ (reference sequence). The germline V and J ends were trimmed by 5 bases and 3 bases, with 3 bases remaining between them. CDR3 region: CASSLTDTQYF. CDR3 sequence (DNA): TGTGCCAGCAGCCTGACAGATACGCAGTATTTT.

The V and J genes are TRBV7-2 and TRBJ2-5; 10 nucleotides match TRBD2. Unmatched junction bases numbered 3, after V lost 6 bases and J lost 2 bases. Germline V CDR1 and CDR2: SGHTA, FQGNSA. This CDR3 has 14 residues. This chain's CDR3 is CASSFSGGQETQYF. Written as DNA, the CDR3 is TGTGCCAGCAGTTTTAGCGGGGGGCAAGAGACCCAGTACTTC.

The table lists this clone with a count of one. The chain recombines TRBV29-1 with TRBJ2-5; D not certain. The J call may not be correct, given that the DNA end is closer to TRBJ2-7. Germline V CDR1 and CDR2: SQVTM, ANQGSEA. The CDR3 is made up of 13 amino acids. CDR3 sequence (DNA): TGCAGCGTTGCGCAGACTTTTACCTACGAGCAGTACTTC. It codes for CSVAQTFTYEQYF.

The chain combines TRBV13 with TRBJ2-5; possibly TRBD2 for D (6 bases). The CDR3 loop spans 15 amino acids. V was pared by 1 base and J by 2 bases, with 11 bases between. From germline, CDR1 is PRHDT and CDR2 FYEKMQ (reference sequence). The CDR3 region is CASSLEGDFQETQYF. CDR3 DNA sequence: TGTGCCAGCAGCTTAGAAGGGGACTTTCAAGAGACCCAGTACTTC.

J is TRBJ2-7 and V is TRBV6-5; possibly TRBD1 for D (5 bases). This CDR3 has 14 amino acids. The germline CDR1 and CDR2 sequences are MNHEY and SVGAGI. The V and J ends lost 2 bases and 0 bases respectively, with 8 bases between them. This chain's CDR3 is CASSYRTPSYEQYF. The CDR3 bases are TGTGCCAGCAGTTACAGGACACCCTCCTACGAGCAGTACTTC.